This entry lists 30 T cell receptor beta chains sequenced from one sample in a study of T cells after yellow fever vaccination. Each CDR3 protein gets one entry after TCRdb re-called the 5' RACE reads with MiXCR. The table records 120,000 or so distinct CDR3 sequences, approximately 16% of them present only once. The material was CD8+ T cells sorted from PBMCs, obtained 5 days after the yellow fever booster vaccination. The receptors were gathered from a man in his late teens or twenties who received the YFV17D yellow fever vaccine.

There are a few counts of this clonotype. The chain links TRBV6-2 or TRBV6-3 to TRBJ2-5, with a weak D call TRBD2 (6 bases). V was shortened by 4 bases and J by 3 bases, with 15 bases between the two germline ends. Germline V gives CDR1 MNHEY, CDR2 SVGEGT. The CDR3 is 15 residues long. The CDR3 DNA reads as TGTGCCAGCAGTTTCCGTCTAGCGCAGGAAGAGACCCAGTACTTC. This gives the protein CASSFRLAQEETQYF.

This chain links TRBV7-9 with TRBJ2-1, with D tentatively TRBD1 or TRBD2 (6 bases each). Trimming took 9 bases from V and 0 from J, leaving 18 bases between them. The CDR3 sequence is 16 residues long. Germline V gives CDR1 SEHNR, CDR2 FQNEAQ (reference sequence). The CDR3 DNA sequence: TGTGCCAGGACCCCCTTAGGGGGGAGCTCCTACAATGAGCAGTTCTTC. Translation: CARTPLGGSSYNEQFF.

This clonotype was found a few times. The chain couples TRBV7-9 to TRBJ1-5; tentative D call: TRBD1 (5 bases). The CDR3 contains 11 residues. In germline, CDR1 is SEHNR, CDR2 FQNEAQ (reference sequence). Trimming pared 5 bases from V and 9 bases from J, leaving 8 bases between. The CDR3 sequence is CASSPGGPQHF. DNA for the CDR3: TGTGCCAGCAGCCCCGGGGGGCCCCAGCATTTT.

The V and J genes are TRBV27 and TRBJ1-5; 7 positions agree with TRBD1. There are 14 residues in the CDR3. V shed 6 bases and J 2 bases; nucleotides not matched to a gene: 4. Germline lookup yields CDR1 MNHEY and CDR2 SMNVEV (reference sequence). The CDR3, as DNA: TGTGCCAGCAGGACAGGGATCGGCAATCAGCCCCAGCATTTT. This translates into CASRTGIGNQPQHF.

This chain links TRBV6-1 with TRBJ1-5, with a tentative D call TRBD1 (5 bases). The CDR3 consists of 15 residues. V lost 2 bases and J lost 3, with 11 bases in between. Germline CDR1 MNHNS, CDR2 SASEGT. The CDR3 bases are TGTGCCAGCAGTGAATGGAAGGGGCACAATCAGCCCCAGCATTTT. It yields the protein CASSEWKGHNQPQHF.

The J gene is TRBJ2-5, the V gene TRBV12-3 or TRBV12-4, with D tentatively TRBD2 (5 bases). The V and J ends lost 7 bases and 3 bases respectively, with 12 bases between them. The length of the CDR3 is 13 residues. CDR3 in amino acids: CASMRENEETQYF. The CDR3 nucleotides read TGTGCCAGCATGAGGGAGAACGAAGAGACCCAGTACTTC.

This clonotype showed up just a few times. J is TRBJ2-7 and V is TRBV11-2; D is perhaps TRBD1 (6 bases). Germline values: CDR1 SGHAT, CDR2 FQNNGV. The CDR3 loop spans 12 amino acids. V lost 5 bases and J lost 4, with 9 bases in between. The CDR3 DNA reads TGTGCCAGCAGCGGGGGCCTTTACGAGCAGTACTTC. Amino acid sequence: CASSGGLYEQYF. The complete variable domain, with remaining parts taken from reference TRBV11-2 and TRBJ2-7, reads EAGVAQSPRYKIIEKRQSVAFWCNPISGHATLYWYQQILGQGPKLLIQFQNNGVVDDSQLPKDRFSAERLKGVDSTLKIQPAKLEDSAVYLCASSGGLYEQYFGPGTRLTVT.

This clonotype has more than one count but fewer than ten. The rearrangement joins TRBV20-1 to TRBJ2-2, with D perhaps TRBD1 (6 bases). The CDR3 contains 15 residues. The V gene's germline CDR1 is DFQATT and CDR2 SNEGSKA (reference sequence). Trimming stripped 3 bases from V and 0 bases from J, with 11 bases between. CDR3 protein: CSARQGFANTGELFF. CDR3 DNA: TGCAGTGCTAGGCAGGGGTTCGCGAACACCGGGGAGCTGTTTTTT.

Only a few counts were recorded for this clonotype. V and J are TRBV20-1 and TRBJ2-5; 11 bases match TRBD2. V shed 3 bases and J 9 bases; nucleotides not matched to a gene: 21. Germline-derived CDR1 and CDR2 are DFQATT and SNEGSKA (reference sequence). The CDR3 is 18 residues long. CDR3 region: CSARGSVAGGTQRWAQYF. CDR3 coding DNA: TGCAGTGCTAGGGGTTCGGTAGCGGGGGGGACCCAACGATGGGCCCAGTACTTC.

The V and J genes are TRBV20-1 and TRBJ2-3; a possible D gene is TRBD2 (6 bases). The length of the CDR3 is 12 residues. V was clipped by 5 bases and J by 6 bases, with 12 bases between them. The germline gives CDR1 DFQATT, CDR2 SNEGSKA (reference sequence). CDR3 sequence reads: CSADAGSDTQYF. CDR3 in DNA: TGCAGTGCTGACGCGGGGTCGGATACGCAGTATTTT.

The CDR3 here is CASSLWDRDQYSNQPQHF. CDR3 sequence (DNA): TGTGCCAGCAGTTTGTGGGACAGGGACCAATATAGCAATCAGCCCCAGCATTTT. The chain is built from TRBV27 and TRBJ1-5; 9 positions match TRBD1. Germline CDR1 reads MNHEY; CDR2 reads SMNVEV (reference sequence). This CDR3 region has 18 residues. Trimming cost V 3 bases and J 0 bases; bases outside gene matches: 9.

V is TRBV20-1 and J is TRBJ1-5; possible D gene TRBD1, 6 bases. Per the germline V gene, CDR1 is DFQATT and CDR2 is SNEGSKA (reference sequence). With 6 bases removed from V and 6 bases from J, the gap between germline ends came to 15 bases. The CDR3 contains 13 residues. CDR3 sequence: CSAHWGGPQPQHF. The DNA for the CDR3 is TGCAGTGCACATTGGGGGGGCCCTCAGCCCCAGCATTTT.

This clonotype was observed a handful of times. The J gene is TRBJ2-1, the V gene TRBV19; the D gene is possibly TRBD2 (7 bases). The germline V gene encodes CDR1 LNHDA and CDR2 SQIVND (reference sequence). CDR3 length: 14 residues. V was trimmed by 6 bases and J by 8 bases, leaving 17 bases between them. The CDR3 region is CASSHRGGVDEQFF. CDR3 coding DNA: TGTGCCAGTAGCCACCGAGGGGGGGTCGATGAGCAGTTCTTC.

The chain is built from TRBV14 and TRBJ1-1; D is possibly TRBD1 (5 bases). The CDR3 runs 17 residues. Germline-derived CDR1 and CDR2 are SGHDN and FVKESK. V was shortened by 0 bases and J by 1 base, with 15 bases between the two germline ends. The CDR3 sequence: CASSQDRRGLQNTEAFF. The CDR3 region has the DNA TGTGCCAGCAGCCAAGATCGAAGGGGACTACAGAACACTGAAGCTTTCTTT.

V usage is TRBV6-5 and J usage is TRBJ1-6; weak D call: TRBD1 (6 bases). Germline V gene lookup returns CDR1 MNHEY and CDR2 SVGAGI. V was shortened by 5 bases and J by 6 bases, with 11 bases between the two germline ends. CDR3 length: 14 residues. The CDR3 coding sequence is TGTGCCAGCAGTAACGGACAGCTTAATTCACCCCTCCACTTT. Translated, it gives CASSNGQLNSPLHF.

This clonotype has a count of ten or more. The V and J genes are TRBV7-8 and TRBJ2-2; 12 bases match TRBD2. The germline CDR1 and CDR2 sequences are SGHVS and FQNEAQ. Trimming took 4 bases from V and 7 from J; bases not matched to a gene: 16. This CDR3 spans 19 amino acids. CDR3 sequence (DNA): TGTGCCAGCAGCTCTTACCGTACCCTAGCGGGGGGGCAAATCGGGGAGCTGTTTTTT. Its translation: CASSSYRTLAGGQIGELFF.

This chain uses TRBV28 with TRBJ2-3; no clear D. Germline CDR1 MDHEN, CDR2 SYDVKM. The CDR3 length is 16 residues. With 6 bases removed from V and 2 bases from J, the gap between germline ends came to 18 bases. CDR3 nucleotides: TGTGCCAGCAGCCCCCTCGTGGGCCGCACCACAGATACGCAGTATTTT. Residues: CASSPLVGRTTDTQYF. Looking up the rest from reference TRBV28 and TRBJ2-3 gives the full variable domain: DVKVTQSSRYLVKRTGEKVFLECVQDMDHENMFWYRQDPGLGLRLIYFSYDVKMKEKGDIPEGYSVSREKKERFSLILESASTNQTSMYLCASSPLVGRTTDTQYFGPGTRLTVL.

V is TRBV5-6 and J is TRBJ2-1; D may be TRBD1 (5 bases). This CDR3 comprises 15 residues. The germline V and J ends were trimmed by 2 bases and 7 bases, with 16 bases remaining between them. Germline V lookup: CDR1 SGHDT, CDR2 YYEEEE. CDR3 protein: CASSLSRATLNEQFF. Written as DNA, the CDR3 is TGTGCCAGCAGCTTATCCAGGGCCACCCTAAATGAGCAGTTCTTC.

This rearrangement joins TRBV4-2 to TRBJ2-1, with 12 positions matching TRBD2. Germline CDR1 and CDR2: LGHNA and YNFKEQ. With 0 bases clipped from V and 9 bases from J, the junction kept 6 bases outside the gene matches. The CDR3 is 16 amino acids. The CDR3 nucleotides read TGTGCCAGCAGCCAAGACGCGCTAGCGGGGGGGCGTGAGCAGTTCTTC. Translated: CASSQDALAGGREQFF.

This clonotype came up a few times. This chain connects TRBV15 to TRBJ2-4; D gene unclear. Trimming pared 4 bases from V and 8 bases from J, leaving 15 bases between. Germline CDR1 and CDR2: LNHNV and YYDKDF (reference sequence). CDR3 length equals 14 residues. Here the CDR3 reads CATSKAPASDIQYF. The DNA of the CDR3 is TGTGCCACCAGCAAAGCGCCGGCTTCGGACATTCAGTACTTC.

This clonotype was detected only a few times. CDR3 sequence (DNA): TGTGCCAGCAGTTTCCCTATTACCCACAGGGGGCTGGGAGAGACCCAGTACTTC. This codes for CASSFPITHRGLGETQYF. The chain couples TRBV28 to TRBJ2-5, with 9 bases that match TRBD1. Germline V gene data show CDR1 as MDHEN and CDR2 as SYDVKM. V shed 3 bases, J shed 4 bases, and the junction held 15 bases outside the gene matches. The CDR3 length is 18 residues.

In this sample, this clonotype turned up a few times. This chain joins TRBV6-2 or TRBV6-3 and TRBJ2-5; 7 positions match TRBD1. Unmatched junction bases numbered 5, after V lost 6 bases and J lost 4 bases. Germline V lookup: CDR1 MNHEY, CDR2 SVGEGT. This CDR3 region has 13 residues. The CDR3 sequence: CASSTGATETQYF. CDR3 nucleotides: TGTGCCAGCAGCACAGGGGCAACAGAGACCCAGTACTTC.

This clonotype was counted only a few times. The chain recombines TRBV7-9 with TRBJ2-2; D is unresolved. The CDR3 is 19 residues long. The V gene's germline CDR1 is SEHNR and CDR2 FQNEAQ (reference sequence). V lost 4 bases and J 8 bases, leaving 29 bases between the germline ends. As DNA, the CDR3 is TGTGCCAGCAGCTCTTCCCTCCTCGGCAACTTAGACGGTGCGGGGGAGCTGTTTTTT. As protein: CASSSSLLGNLDGAGELFF. The variable domain in full, with the rest retrieved from reference TRBV7-9 and TRBJ2-2, is DTGVSQNPRHKITKRGQNVTFRCDPISEHNRLYWYRQTLGQGPEFLTYFQNEAQLEKSRLLSDRFSAERPKGSFSTLEIQRTEQGDSAMYLCASSSSLLGNLDGAGELFFGEGSRLTVL.

This clonotype was counted a few times. The chain combines TRBV7-9 with TRBJ2-7; weak D call: TRBD2 (6 bases). Trimming left V 5 bases short and J 4 bases short, with 15 bases between. The CDR3 length is 14 residues. Per germline, CDR1 SEHNR and CDR2 FQNEAQ (reference sequence). The CDR3 DNA follows: TGTGCCAGCAGCCATTCCGGGACTGATTACGAGCAGTACTTC. Encoded protein: CASSHSGTDYEQYF. The full variable domain, completed using reference TRBV7-9 and TRBJ2-7, is DTGVSQNPRHKITKRGQNVTFRCDPISEHNRLYWYRQTLGQGPEFLTYFQNEAQLEKSRLLSDRFSAERPKGSFSTLEIQRTEQGDSAMYLCASSHSGTDYEQYFGPGTRLTVT.

This clonotype has a count of ten or more. The DNA of the CDR3 is TGTGCCAGCAGTCGGACAGGGCATGATATATCGGGTGAGCAGTTCTTC. It specifies CASSRTGHDISGEQFF. The chain couples TRBV12-3 or TRBV12-4 to TRBJ2-1; 8 bases are a match to TRBD1. V lost 5 bases, J lost 9 bases, and 15 bases stayed unmatched. The length of the CDR3 is 16 residues.

This clonotype has only a few counts. The chain combines TRBV4-3 with TRBJ2-1; TRBD2 matches at 9 bases. The J segment lost 6 bases and the V segment lost 0 bases, leaving 12 bases of the junction unmatched. The CDR3 contains 18 residues. Germline V gene data show CDR1 as LGHNA and CDR2 as YSLEER. In DNA form, the CDR3 reads TGCGCCAGCAGCCAAGATCAGTTTGGCGGGGGGGCCGGCAATGAGCAGTTCTTC. Encoded protein: CASSQDQFGGGAGNEQFF.

This clonotype was counted a few times. This chain joins TRBV9 and TRBJ2-7, with D tentatively TRBD1 or TRBD2 (6 bases each). Germline loops: CDR1 SGDLS, CDR2 YYNGEE. The CDR3 has 14 amino acids. The DNA of the CDR3 is TGTGCCAGCAGCGTAGTCGGGGGCTCCAACGAGCAGTACGTC. Translated: CASSVVGGSNEQYV.

This clonotype occurred a few times. The J gene is TRBJ2-3, the V gene TRBV20-1; 7 nucleotides agree with TRBD2. This CDR3 comprises 15 residues. The V segment lost 0 bases and the J segment 1 base; nucleotides outside the gene matches: 4. The germline gives CDR1 DFQATT, CDR2 SNEGSKA (reference sequence). This chain's CDR3 is CSAREGLAGTDTQYF. As DNA, the CDR3 is TGCAGTGCTAGAGAAGGTCTAGCGGGCACAGATACGCAGTATTTT.

This chain joins TRBV10-3 and TRBJ2-7; D is unclear. The CDR3 spans 13 residues. Germline-derived CDR1 and CDR2 are ENHRY and SYGVKD. Written as DNA, the CDR3 is TGTGCCAACAGTGGTACACGTCCCTACGAGCAGTACGTC. Its translation: CANSGTRPYEQYV.

Ten or more counts support this clonotype. This chain links TRBV2 with TRBJ2-1; D remains unclear. CDR3 length: 15 residues. Germline V gene sequence: CDR1 SNHLY, CDR2 FYNNEI. The V end was cut by 6 bases, the J end by 0 bases, with 12 bases between. CDR3 sequence: CASSQDRASYNEQFF. As DNA, the CDR3 is TGTGCCAGCAGCCAGGACCGCGCCTCCTACAATGAGCAGTTCTTC.